Sequencing of this T cell receptor (beta chain) was carried out in a study of regulatory T cells in long-lasting Graves disease. iRepertoire HTBI primers and Arm-PCR of CDR3 regions built TCR beta libraries. TCRdb reanalysed the multiplex PCR reads using MiXCR and keeps one entry per CDR3 protein. The data show roughly 400,000 distinct CDR3 sequences, approximately 22% seen once. Trimming took 4 bases from V and 7 from J, leaving 7 bases between them. Germline V lookup: CDR1 MNHEY, CDR2 SMNVEV (reference sequence). CDR3 length: 11 residues. Time point noted: persistent/refractory GD, antithyroid drugs over 5 years with positive TRAb. RNA isolated from PBMCs was used to make the TCR library.

This TCR was sampled from a female donor with Graves disease. The chain combines TRBV27 with TRBJ1-2; TRBD1 might be the D (5 bases). The specimen was peripheral blood mononuclear cells (PBMCs), collected when the disease was refractory, from a patient treated with antithyroid drugs. The CDR3 DNA reads TGTGCCAGCAGTTCCGGGACTGGCTACACCTTC. This encodes CASSSGTGYTF.